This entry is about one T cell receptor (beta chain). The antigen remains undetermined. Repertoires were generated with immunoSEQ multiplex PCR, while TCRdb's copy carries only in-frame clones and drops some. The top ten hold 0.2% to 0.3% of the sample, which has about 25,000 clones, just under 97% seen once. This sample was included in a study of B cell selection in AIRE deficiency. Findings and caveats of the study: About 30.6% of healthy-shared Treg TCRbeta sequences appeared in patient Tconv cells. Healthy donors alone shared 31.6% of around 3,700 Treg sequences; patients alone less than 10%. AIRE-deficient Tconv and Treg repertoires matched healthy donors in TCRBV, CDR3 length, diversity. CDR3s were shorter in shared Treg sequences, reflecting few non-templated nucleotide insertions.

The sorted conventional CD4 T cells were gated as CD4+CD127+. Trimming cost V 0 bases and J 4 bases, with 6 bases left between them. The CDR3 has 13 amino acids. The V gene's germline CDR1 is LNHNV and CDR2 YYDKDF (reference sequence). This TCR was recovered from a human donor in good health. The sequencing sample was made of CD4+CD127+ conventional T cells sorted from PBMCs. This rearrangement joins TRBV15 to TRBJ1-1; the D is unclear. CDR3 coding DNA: TGTGCCACCAGCAGAGATCTGGGCACTGAAGCTTTCTTT. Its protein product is CATSRDLGTEAFF. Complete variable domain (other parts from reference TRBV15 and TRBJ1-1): DAMVIQNPRYQVTQFGKPVTLSCSQTLNHNVMYWYQQKSSQAPKLLFHYYDKDFNNEADTPDNFQSRRPNTSFCFLDIRSPGLGDTAMYLCATSRDLGTEAFFGQGTRLTVV.